This T cell receptor beta chain was sequenced in a study of blood T cell repertoires in COVID-19 (dated by TCRdb to 2019 to 2021). General notes on the study: Samples covering the acute and convalescent phases of COVID-19 were provided by collaborators in the United States, Italy and Spain. The prospective study material was composed of cDNA or gDNA derived from T cells, B-cell-depleted T cells, or PBMCs. Subjects who had been exposed to COVID-19, were actively infected with it, or had recovered from it provided the deeply sampled blood TCRbeta repertoires that made up the dataset. The repertoires were released in a freely available public database intended as a resource for research on the immune response to SARS-CoV-2. Samples were obtained from the ongoing ImmuneRACE study (first 160 participants) and from 1,254 subjects provided by 6 global collaborators. Nearly every sample came with metadata listing a de-identified subject ID, COVID-19 status, age in years and sex. Where available, HLA class I and class II types were obtained from metadata supplied by the sample provider rather than from assay-based typing.

Comments on this clone: Its antigen remains unidentified. No quality values exist for individual bases; no much larger clone is one base distant.

Findings and caveats that apply to the study as a whole: The amount of clinical and demographic metadata varied by source and participant and was provided uncurated.

The CDR3 holds 16 amino acids from the cysteine to the phenylalanine. This entry keeps only the CDR3 DNA: 48 bases, framed from base 1. Via the germline V gene, CDR1 is SGHNT and CDR2 YENEEA. V is cut back by 0 bases and J by 6 bases, with 4 bases in the junction unmatched. The immunoSEQ Assay, a bias-controlled multiplex PCR, was used to amplify TCRbeta CDR3 regions from genomic DNA. The study's own analysis went as follows. Nucleated cell counts per sample were estimated from amplification of reference gene primers within the assay. Sequence reads were collapsed and filtered to measure the absolute abundance of every unique TCRbeta CDR3 rearrangement. For each sample, productive Simpson clonality was calculated as the square root of Simpson's diversity index across productive rearrangements. The source is immuneACCESS, and TCRdb retained only in-frame sequences with V and J called. Part of the clones is not carried over; for the studies checked, unresolved V genes explain less than half of this, and the remainder is unexplained. V and J calls and clone size are given by that table; D and trimming were obtained from the DNA. This sample holds a few hundred thousand clones; about 90% were observed only once. Jointly, the top ten make up about 2.7% of the sample.

Participants in the prospective study were enrolled through a virtual design, were aged 18 to 89 years, and lived in 24 United States geographic areas. Cohort assignment in the prospective study relied on participant-reported clinical history from a screening survey and a study questionnaire. Recovered participants in ImmuneRACE Cohort 3 were defined by two consecutive negative NP/OP PCR tests, clearance by a healthcare professional, or resolution of symptoms. In the prospective study, whole blood, serum and a nasopharyngeal or oropharyngeal swab were collected from each participant by mobile phlebotomists. Participants in the prospective study had the option to provide additional blood draws and questionnaires over a roughly 2-month period. Before DNA extraction, blood samples from the prospective study were shipped at room temperature or frozen.

Sequencing input: PBMCs or T cells enriched from blood (not recorded which). Recombination linked TRBV11-3 to TRBJ2-2, and TRBD2 matches 10 of the central bases. The sequence was obtained from a woman under 40 who had recovered from COVID-19. The bases read TGTGCCAGCAGCTTAGATCTAGCGGGAGTGGCCGGGGAGCTGTTTTTT. Its product reads: CASSLDLAGVAGELFF.